This TCR beta chain was captured by sequencing in a study of CD8+ T cells in alopecia areata. Noted treatment: oral pan-JAK inhibitor, 5-10 mg twice daily. Remarks on this clone: What it binds is not known.

V shed 11 bases and J shed 11 bases, with 13 bases lying between them. CDR1 is SEHNR and CDR2 is FQNEAQ in the germline V gene (reference sequence). The CDR3 contains 10 residues. Study-level findings and limits: Whether baseline CD8+ expansion is linked to response remains uncertain, given a single nonresponder. Under tofacitinib, fewer expanded CD8+ clones appeared among the top 100 scalp clones.

Isolated RNA was reverse transcribed into cDNA used as the sequencing template. The data were produced by immunoSEQ multiplex PCR, yet TCRdb's version contains in-frame clones alone and is incomplete. The sample contains about 110,000 clones, approximately 54% of which appear only once. The material sequenced was CD8+ T cells sorted from blood, taken at week 24, from a patient treated with tofacitinib. This chain links TRBV7-9 with TRBJ1-3; D remains ambiguous. The clonotype comes from a human donor with alopecia areata. The CDR3 is CALEALAIYF. The CDR3 coding sequence is TGTGCCCTCGAGGCCCTGGCCATATATTTT.